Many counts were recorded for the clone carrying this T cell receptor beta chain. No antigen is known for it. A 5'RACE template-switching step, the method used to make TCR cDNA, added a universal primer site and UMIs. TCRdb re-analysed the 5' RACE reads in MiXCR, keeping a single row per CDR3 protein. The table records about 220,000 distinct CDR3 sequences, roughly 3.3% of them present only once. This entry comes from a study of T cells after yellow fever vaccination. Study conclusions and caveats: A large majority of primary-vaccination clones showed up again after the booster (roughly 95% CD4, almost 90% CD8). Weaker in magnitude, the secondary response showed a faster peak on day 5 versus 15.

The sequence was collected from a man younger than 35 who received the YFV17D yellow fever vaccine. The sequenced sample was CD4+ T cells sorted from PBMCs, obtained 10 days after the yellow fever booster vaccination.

CDR3 DNA: TGTGCCAGCAGCGCTCACCCGGGCGAGGAGCAGTTCTTC. This gives the protein CASSAHPGEEQFF. J is TRBJ2-1 and V is TRBV9; unclear D gene. Germline lookup yields CDR1 SGDLS and CDR2 YYNGEE. This CDR3 is 13 amino acids long. V was clipped by 3 bases and J by 10 bases, with 14 bases between them.